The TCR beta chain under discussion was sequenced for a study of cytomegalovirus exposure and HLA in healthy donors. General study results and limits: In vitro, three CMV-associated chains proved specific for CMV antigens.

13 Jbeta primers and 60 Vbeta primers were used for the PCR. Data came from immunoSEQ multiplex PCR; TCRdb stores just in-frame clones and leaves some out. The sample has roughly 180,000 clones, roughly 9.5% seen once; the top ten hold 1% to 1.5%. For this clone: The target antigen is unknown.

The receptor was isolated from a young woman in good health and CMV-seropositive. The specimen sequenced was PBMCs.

The CDR3, as DNA: TGCAGCGTTGAAACAGGGGGACTTGCCGAGCAGTACTTC. Protein: CSVETGGLAEQYF. The gene calls are TRBV29-1 and TRBJ2-7; TRBD1 matches 8 bases. CDR1 is SQVTM and CDR2 is ANQGSEA in the germline V gene. The CDR3 is 13 amino acids. The V gene end was trimmed by 2 bases and the J gene end by 6 bases; junction bases not matched to a gene: 6.